These T cell receptor beta chains were read from a single sample in a study of lymphopenia after photon versus proton radiotherapy. The protocol was immunoSEQ multiplex PCR, while the TCRdb copy is restricted to in-frame clones and leaves out a portion. Found here are 25,000 to 40,000 clones, under 90% of them singletons; the top ten hold roughly 15%. Sequences were derived from peripheral blood, sampled from a patient treated with proton-based radiotherapy. The receptor source for this set is a woman aged 65 to 85 with pancreatic cancer. CDR3s include the opening cysteine and the closing phenylalanine or tryptophan. D genes are given only for firm matches. Part of the rows lack a size; the others show once, few, many or a class for expanded clones.

V gene	clone size	D gene	J gene	CDR3 DNA	CDR3 protein
TRBV27	-	TRBD2	TRBJ2-5	TGTGCCAGCAGTTTAGGACTAGCAGGGGAGACCCAGTACTTC	CASSLGLAGETQYF
TRBV25-1	-	-	TRBJ2-5	TGTGCCAGCAGTCGACAGAGGTCAGAAGAGACCCAGTACTTC	CASSRQRSEETQYF
TRBV4-1	-	TRBD2	TRBJ2-7	TGCGCCAGCAGCCCATCGGGACTAGGGACCTACGAGCAGTACTTC	CASSPSGLGTYEQYF
TRBV28	-	-	TRBJ1-1	TGTGCCAGCAGTTCACCTACGAATAGGGGCACTGAAGCTTTCTTT	CASSSPTNRGTEAFF
TRBV2	-	TRBD1	TRBJ2-7	TGTGCCAGCAGCCGTGAACGGACAGGGGTGTCGTACGAGCAGTACTTC	CASSRERTGVSYEQYF
TRBV19	-	TRBD1	TRBJ1-4	TGTGCCAGTAGTACCCGAAGACAGGGCAATGAAAAACTGTTTTTT	CASSTRRQGNEKLFF
TRBV5-4	-	TRBD2	TRBJ2-3	TGTGCCAGCAGCGTGACTAGCATGTCTACAGATACGCAGTATTTT	CASSVTSMSTDTQYF
TRBV18	-	-	TRBJ1-5	TGTGCCAGCTCACTGCAGTATAGCAATCAGCCCCAGCATTTT	CASSLQYSNQPQHF
TRBV7-3	-	TRBD2	TRBJ2-1	TGTGCCAGCAGCTTTGCGGGAGAGGGGAATGAGCAGTTCTTC	CASSFAGEGNEQFF
TRBV6-1	-	-	TRBJ2-5	TGTGCCAGCAGTGAAGAATGGGGGACCCAGTACTTC	CASSEEWGTQYF
TRBV15	once	-	TRBJ2-7	TGTGCCACCAGCAGAGTGGAGACGGGCTTCTACGAGCAGTACTTC	CATSRVETGFYEQYF
TRBV5-5	-	-	TRBJ2-2	TGTGCCAGCAGCCAAGGGACAAGTCAGTGGAACACCGGGGAGCTGTTTTTT	CASSQGTSQWNTGELFF
TRBV27	-	-	TRBJ1-5	TGTGCCAGCAGTTTATTTAGCAATCAGCCCCAGCATTTT	CASSLFSNQPQHF
TRBV7-9	-	-	TRBJ2-3	TGTGCCAGCAGCCCCCTTGGAGGGCCCAGCACAGATACGCAGTATTTT	CASSPLGGPSTDTQYF
TRBV19	-	TRBD2	TRBJ2-3	TGTGCCAGTAGACTAGCGGAAGGGGATACGCAGTATTTT	CASRLAEGDTQYF
TRBV27	-	-	TRBJ2-1	TGTGCCAGCAGTCTAATGGATGAGCAGTTCTTC	CASSLMDEQFF
TRBV5-1	-	TRBD1	TRBJ2-7	TGCGCCAGCAGCCGGGACAGTGAAACCTACGAGCAGTACTTC	CASSRDSETYEQYF